The rows below give T cell receptor beta chains drawn from one sample of a study of blood T cell repertoires in COVID-19. Repertoires were generated with immunoSEQ multiplex PCR, while TCRdb's copy carries only in-frame clones and drops some. This sample yields about 240,000 clones, of which around 90% are seen a single time; roughly 0.8% belongs to the top ten. Input material: peripheral blood. The receptors shown here come from a man younger than 45 with COVID-19, enrolled during active disease. The CDR3 runs from the conserved cysteine through the conserved F or W. A D gene is named only where the DNA matches it firmly. For some rows the clone size is stated as once, few or many, or as a class when expanded; others skip it.

j_call v_call d_call clone_size cdr3_aa cdr3_nt
TRBJ2-2 TRBV29-1 TRBD1 - CSVAVQGGTTPGELFF TGCAGCGTTGCAGTACAGGGGGGAACTACACCCGGGGAGCTGTTTTTT
TRBJ2-7 TRBV4-1 - - CASSQPSRGFPYEQYF TGCGCCAGCAGCCAACCCTCTCGGGGGTTCCCCTACGAGCAGTACTTC
TRBJ1-2 TRBV4-1 TRBD1 - CASSQLGQNYGYTF TGCGCCAGCAGCCAACTGGGACAGAACTATGGCTACACCTTC
TRBJ1-4 TRBV2 - - CASSVGGNNEKLFF TGTGCCAGCAGTGTGGGAGGGAACAATGAAAAACTGTTTTTT
TRBJ1-2 TRBV6-5 TRBD1 - CASGQGLYGYTF TGTGCCAGCGGACAGGGGTTATATGGCTACACCTTC
TRBJ1-5 TRBV30 TRBD1 - CAWSADRGNQPQHF TGTGCCTGGAGTGCCGACAGGGGGAATCAGCCCCAGCATTTT
TRBJ2-7 TRBV30 - - CAWSVGGPEQYF TGTGCCTGGAGTGTTGGAGGGCCTGAGCAGTACTTC
TRBJ2-5 TRBV9 TRBD2 - CASSNLAGGRETQYF TGTGCCAGCAGCAACCTAGCGGGGGGGCGAGAGACCCAGTACTTC
TRBJ1-2 TRBV6-1 - - CASSESGNYGYTF TGTGCCAGCAGTGAAAGCGGGAATTATGGCTACACCTTC
TRBJ1-2 TRBV12-3/TRBV12-4 - - CASSQDRYGYTF TGTGCCAGCAGCCAGGACAGATATGGCTACACCTTC
TRBJ2-1 TRBV5-6 - - CASSAGFEQFF TGTGCCAGCAGCGCAGGGTTTGAGCAGTTCTTC
TRBJ1-3 TRBV6-5 TRBD1 - CASIPRGTAGNTIYF TGTGCCAGCATACCGAGGGGGACAGCTGGAAACACCATATATTTT
TRBJ2-7 TRBV2 TRBD2 - CASTRGTSFYEQYF TGTGCCAGCACTAGGGGGACTAGCTTCTACGAGCAGTACTTC
TRBJ2-7 TRBV6-1 TRBD1 few CASSELEATGPYEQYF TGTGCCAGCAGTGAATTAGAGGCGACAGGGCCCTACGAGCAGTACTTC
TRBJ1-3 TRBV5-6 TRBD1 - CASSSTGVGNTIYF TGTGCCAGCAGCTCGACAGGGGTTGGAAACACCATATATTTT
TRBJ1-2 TRBV12-5 - - CASGLVDYGYTF TGTGCTAGTGGTTTGGTCGACTATGGCTACACCTTC
TRBJ2-7 TRBV3-1/TRBV3-2 TRBD2 - CASSQIPPGLATEQYF TGTGCCAGCAGCCAAATACCCCCGGGACTAGCGACCGAGCAGTACTTC
TRBJ1-5 TRBV27 - - CASSRMGGNNQPQHF TGTGCCAGCAGCCGCATGGGGGGGAACAATCAGCCCCAGCATTTT
TRBJ1-4 TRBV9 TRBD1 - CASSATGQGRTNEKLFF TGTGCCAGCAGCGCGACGGGACAGGGGCGGACTAATGAAAAACTGTTTTTT
TRBJ2-1 TRBV4-2 TRBD2 - CASSLSLLAGNNEQFF TGTGCCAGCAGCCTCTCACTTCTAGCGGGGAACAATGAGCAGTTCTTC
TRBJ1-1 TRBV6-5 TRBD1 - CASRTAGGTEAFF TGTGCCAGCAGGACAGCAGGGGGGACTGAAGCTTTCTTT
TRBJ1-1 TRBV19 - - CASSILGSRRYGNTEAFF TGTGCCAGTAGTATCCTAGGATCTCGACGATACGGGAACACTGAAGCTTTCTTT
TRBJ2-3 TRBV6-5 - - CASRGTSTDTQYF TGTGCCAGCAGAGGGACTAGCACAGATACGCAGTATTTT
TRBJ1-1 TRBV11-2 - few CASSSTVNTEAFF TGTGCCAGCAGCTCGACAGTGAACACTGAAGCTTTCTTT
TRBJ2-2 TRBV9 TRBD2 - CASRSGGDTGELFF TGTGCCAGCAGAAGCGGGGGGGACACCGGGGAGCTGTTTTTT
TRBJ2-7 TRBV4-1 TRBD1 - CASSLRDSSLYEQYF TGCGCCAGCAGCTTACGGGACAGCAGTCTCTACGAGCAGTACTTC
TRBJ2-1 TRBV7-6 TRBD2 many CASSLGSSGAGNEQFF TGTGCCAGCAGCTTAGGATCCAGCGGGGCCGGCAATGAGCAGTTCTTC
TRBJ1-5 TRBV19 TRBD1 - CATGGQPQHF TGTGCGACAGGGGGGCAGCCCCAGCATTTT
TRBJ2-7 TRBV5-1 - - CASSLLSSYEQYF TGCGCCAGCAGCCTTCTCTCCTCCTACGAGCAGTACTTC
TRBJ1-1 TRBV4-1 - - CASSQGWLNTEAFF TGCGCCAGCAGCCAAGGGTGGCTGAACACTGAAGCTTTCTTT
TRBJ1-2 TRBV29-1 - - CSVETASDGYTF TGCAGCGTTGAAACGGCCAGCGATGGCTACACCTTC
TRBJ1-4 TRBV3-1/TRBV3-2 - - CASSQGGGAPTNEKLFF TGTGCCAGCAGCCAAGGTGGGGGGGCCCCAACTAATGAAAAACTGTTTTTT
TRBJ1-5 TRBV30 - - CAWSDRVGQPQHF TGTGCCTGGAGTGACAGGGTGGGGCAGCCCCAGCATTTT
TRBJ2-5 TRBV5-4 TRBD2 - CASSLGLAAQETQYF TGTGCCAGCAGCTTGGGACTAGCGGCACAAGAGACCCAGTACTTC
TRBJ2-7 TRBV21-1 - - CASSTRGAREQYF TGTGCCAGCAGCACCCGGGGGGCGCGGGAGCAGTACTTC
TRBJ2-7 TRBV14 TRBD1 - CASREGTDEQYF TGTGCCAGCAGAGAAGGGACAGATGAGCAGTACTTC
TRBJ1-2 TRBV5-1 - once CASSERTVNGYTF TGCGCCAGCAGCGAGCGGACAGTCAATGGCTACACCTTC
TRBJ1-5 TRBV6-5 - - CASRKTGSKGQPQHF TGTGCCAGCAGAAAAACAGGGTCTAAGGGTCAGCCCCAGCATTTT
TRBJ1-1 TRBV18 TRBD1 - CAVSDRENTEAFF TGTGCTGTATCGGACAGGGAGAACACTGAAGCTTTCTTT
TRBJ2-7 TRBV24-1 - - CATPGQVKYEQYF TGTGCCACCCCTGGGCAGGTGAAATACGAGCAGTACTTC
TRBJ1-2 TRBV4-2 - - CASSQRNLQGSYGYTF TGTGCCAGCAGCCAAAGGAACCTACAGGGAAGCTATGGCTACACCTTC
TRBJ1-1 TRBV7-9 - - CASSLAWRLNTEAFF TGTGCCAGCAGCTTAGCTTGGCGGTTGAACACTGAAGCTTTCTTT
TRBJ1-2 TRBV7-3 - - CASSLVAGEDYGYTF TGTGCCAGCAGCTTAGTGGCAGGGGAAGACTATGGCTACACCTTC
TRBJ2-1 TRBV11-2 TRBD2 - CASSLVGRGGYNEQFF TGTGCCAGCAGCTTAGTCGGGCGGGGGGGGTACAATGAGCAGTTCTTC
TRBJ1-1 TRBV19 TRBD1 - CASRATSGQMNTEAFF TGTGCCAGTAGAGCAACCTCGGGACAGATGAACACTGAAGCTTTCTTT
TRBJ1-3 TRBV10-1 - - CASSSREYGTTIYF TGCGCCAGCAGTTCGCGGGAGTACGGGACCACCATATATTTT
TRBJ2-7 TRBV6-5 - - CASRNQRESAYEQYF TGTGCCAGCAGGAACCAGAGGGAAAGTGCCTACGAGCAGTACTTC
TRBJ2-3 TRBV5-1 - - CASFLGSWSSTDTQYF TGCGCCAGCTTCCTTGGTAGCTGGTCTAGCACAGATACGCAGTATTTT